This entry is about one TCR beta chain. The sample is drawn from a study of blood T cell repertoires in COVID-19. As for the study in general: T cells, B-cell-depleted T cells, or PBMCs provided the cDNA or gDNA that served as material.

Residents of about two dozen US areas, aged roughly 18 to 95 years, made up the participants. Researchers sorted participants into cohorts using their self-reported clinical history. Under the authors' procedure: Amplifying reference gene primers gave estimates of nucleated cell counts. The table came from immunoSEQ multiplex PCR; TCRdb's copy has only in-frame clones and leaves some out. V and J calls and clone size are copied from that table; D and trimming were computed from the DNA. Of 160,000 or so clones in the sample, over 75% were seen once. Trimming removed 2 bases at V and 5 bases at J, with 19 bases between. Germline-derived CDR1 and CDR2 are SGHRS and YFSETQ. The CDR3 contains 16 residues.

The clonotype comes from a man in his forties or fifties who had recovered from COVID-19. The chain is built from TRBV5-1 and TRBJ1-1; D is undetermined. The sample consisted of PBMCs or T cells enriched from blood (not recorded which). The CDR3 DNA is TGCGCCAGCAGCTTTCCCTCGGGAAGCGAAGGGACTGAAGCTTTCTTT. It codes for CASSFPSGSEGTEAFF.